This T cell receptor (beta chain) was documented in a study of blood T cell repertoires in COVID-19. Profiled with immunoSEQ multiplex PCR; TCRdb holds only in-frame clones, not every one. The sample has roughly 300,000 clones, around 87% seen once. This clonotype was obtained from a woman in her fifties or sixties who had recovered from COVID-19. Sequenced input: peripheral blood.

The CDR3 sequence is CASSLALSGNYGYTF. CDR3 coding DNA: TGCGCCAGCAGCTTGGCCCTATCAGGAAACTATGGCTACACCTTC. The chain links TRBV5-1 to TRBJ1-2; no reliable D call. The CDR3 is made up of 15 amino acids. Germline V gene lookup returns CDR1 SGHRS and CDR2 YFSETQ. V lost 0 bases and J 2 bases, leaving 11 bases between the germline ends.